The next 5 T cell receptor beta chains were all read from a single sample in a study of post-analysis software for immune sequencing data. Notes on the study in general: In patients, a few TRBV segments were more frequent than in controls, with TRBV5-6, TRBV5-1 and TRBV20-1 among them.

The antigens of these receptors remain unknown. Prepared libraries of TCR beta cDNA carried unique molecular identifiers. MiXCR was run by TCRdb on the PCR reads, yielding one entry per CDR3 protein. The repertoire holds 350,000 to 500,000 distinct CDR3 sequences, with about 39% as singletons. Sequencing was performed on blood. The receptors here all came from a girl between 2 and 10 years old with multiple sclerosis.

The CDR3 bases are TGCAGTGCTAGAAGGCGGGGGGGGCCGGCAGAGACCCAGTACTTC. Its protein is CSARRRGGPAETQYF. The gene calls are TRBV20-1 and TRBJ2-5, with 9 bases matching TRBD2. With V trimmed by 2 bases and J by 4 bases, 8 bases remained unmatched. The CDR3 extends over 15 amino acids. Germline loops: CDR1 DFQATT, CDR2 SNEGSKA (reference sequence).

The chain employs TRBV6-2 or TRBV6-3 and TRBJ2-4, with 13 bases identical to TRBD2. Losses at the gene ends were 4 bases for V and 0 bases for J; bases not matched to a gene: 6. This CDR3 is built from 18 residues. Germline assignment: CDR1 MNHEY and CDR2 SVGEGT. In DNA, the CDR3 is TGTGCCAGCAGTTCCGGGACTAGCGGGAAATTAGCCAAAAACATTCAGTACTTC. Translating gives CASSSGTSGKLAKNIQYF.

The table lists this clonotype with a few counts. V and J are TRBV7-9 and TRBJ1-6, with 7 nucleotides matching TRBD1. The V gene's germline CDR1 is SEHNR and CDR2 FQNEAQ (reference sequence). The V segment lost 4 bases and the J segment 0 bases; nucleotides outside the gene matches: 3. The CDR3 has 16 residues. CDR3 nucleotide sequence: TGTGCCAGCAGCTCACAGGGGAGCTCCTATAATTCACCCCTCCACTTT. Amino acid sequence: CASSSQGSSYNSPLHF.

A few counts support this clonotype. This chain links TRBV20-1 with TRBJ2-1; D may be TRBD2 (5 bases). V lost 3 bases to trimming and J lost 10 bases, with 13 bases between them. The CDR3 consists of 12 residues. Germline CDR1 and CDR2: DFQATT and SNEGSKA (reference sequence). The CDR3: CSARWRPREQFF. The CDR3 DNA is TGCAGTGCTAGGTGGAGGCCTCGGGAGCAGTTCTTC.

This clonotype showed up many times. J is TRBJ1-2 and V is TRBV5-1, with D tentatively TRBD1 (5 bases). CDR1 is SGHRS and CDR2 is YFSETQ in the germline V gene. Trimming took 0 bases from V and 2 from J, leaving 5 bases between them. This CDR3 spans 13 amino acids. CDR3 amino acids: CASSLAGNYGYTF. DNA for the CDR3: TGCGCCAGCAGCTTGGCAGGGAACTATGGCTACACCTTC.